The clone carrying this T cell receptor beta chain was picked up one time. No antigen is known for it. The germline V gene encodes CDR1 LNHNV and CDR2 YYDKDF (reference sequence). This CDR3 spans 15 amino acids. The V gene end was trimmed by 5 bases and the J gene end by 4 bases; junction bases not matched to a gene: 6. TCRdb redid the calling of the reads with MiXCR, one entry per CDR3 protein. The sample records some 920,000 distinct CDR3 sequences, 30% to 40% being singletons. The data originate from a study of T cell repertoires in cytomegalovirus infection. The sequencing used cultured CD8+ T cells from PBMCs, collected from culture after CMV antigen stimulation. This clonotype was obtained from a human donor in good health (CMV status not recorded). Some clones in this sample may be carry-over from other donors' samples. The chain uses TRBV15 and TRBJ2-3; TRBD1 aligns across 10 bases. The CDR3 sequence is CATSAGTGDADTQYF. The DNA of the CDR3 is TGTGCCACCAGCGCCGGGACAGGGGACGCAGATACGCAGTATTTT.